This T cell receptor beta chain was sequenced during a study of T-cell reconstitution after alpha-beta-depleted transplantation in children. General study results and limits: T-cell counts and diversity at one year post-transplant came mainly from newly produced T cells. Where alpha-beta T cells came from about two months after transplant was reportedly several hundred expanded graft clones.

Preparation of the TCRbeta library involved a method that used unique molecular identifiers. Via MiXCR, TCRdb re-called the PCR reads, giving one row per CDR3 protein. The repertoire holds about 200,000 distinct CDR3 sequences, with roughly 6% as singletons. This clonotype appeared many times. Its target is unknown. CDR1 and CDR2 from the germline V gene are MDHEN and SYDVKM. Trimming left V 0 bases short and J 6 bases short, with 10 bases between. CDR3 length: 14 residues. This TCR was sampled from a girl under three years old with combined immunodeficiency, due to receive a stem cell transplant. The starting material was PBMCs, obtained before TCRalphabeta/CD19-depleted stem cell transplant. This rearrangement joins TRBV28 to TRBJ2-3; TRBD2 might be the D (5 bases). The CDR3 coding sequence is TGTGCCAGCAGTTTATGGCCCCGCGGGGATACGCAGTATTTT. Its translation is CASSLWPRGDTQYF.